A single sample is the source of the 24 T cell receptor beta chains below, sequenced in a study of cytotoxic CD8 clonotypes in ibrutinib-treated CLL. Measured with immunoSEQ multiplex PCR; TCRdb has only the in-frame clones, and not every one. The data contain about 200,000 clones, roughly 65% of them seen just once; the ten biggest clones take up about 6.2%. Sequenced material: PBMCs, taken after 12 months of ibrutinib treatment. The receptor source for this set is a human donor with chronic lymphocytic leukemia.

This chain joins TRBV7-6 and TRBJ1-6; possibly TRBD1 for D (5 bases). The CDR3 runs 16 residues. The V end lost 5 bases, the J end lost 10 bases, and 21 bases lay between the germline ends. Germline V gene sequence: CDR1 SGHVS, CDR2 FNYEAQ. In DNA, the CDR3 is TGTGCCAGCAGCCCCGAACCTACCGGGGCTCGCTCACCCCTCCACTTT. As protein: CASSPEPTGARSPLHF.

This chain uses TRBV19 with TRBJ1-2; D gene uncertain. The CDR3 is 14 residues long. V lost 3 bases to trimming and J lost 4 bases, with 12 bases between them. In germline, CDR1 is LNHDA, CDR2 SQIVND (reference sequence). CDR3 coding DNA: TGTGCCAGTAGTATCGCCCACGGATCCTATGGCTACACCTTC. It is translated as CASSIAHGSYGYTF. The entire variable domain, with the rest obtained from reference TRBV19 and TRBJ1-2, is as follows: DGGITQSPKYLFRKEGQNVTLSCEQNLNHDAMYWYRQDPGQGLRLIYYSQIVNDFQKGDIAEGYSVSREKKESFPLTVTSAQKNPTAFYLCASSIAHGSYGYTFGSGTRLTVV.

In its sample, this clone was seen once. The chain recombines TRBV6-1 with TRBJ1-2; no definite D call. The V gene's germline CDR1 is MNHNS and CDR2 SASEGT. There are 14 residues in the CDR3. The V and J ends lost 2 bases and 2 bases respectively, with 9 bases between them. The CDR3 coding sequence is TGTGCCAGCAGTGAAAGCCAGAGAAACTATGGCTACACCTTC. This sequence encodes CASSESQRNYGYTF.

This clone was picked up a small number of times. The chain couples TRBV2 to TRBJ2-3; possibly TRBD1 or TRBD2 for D (5 bases each). The ends were cut back, 6 bases at V and 0 bases at J, with 16 bases in the middle. The CDR3 length is 16 residues. Germline lookup yields CDR1 SNHLY and CDR2 FYNNEI. CDR3 region: CASRRGDSPSTDTQYF. CDR3 coding DNA: TGTGCCAGCAGGAGGGGAGACAGCCCTAGCACAGATACGCAGTATTTT.

The CDR3 loop reads CSVEADRATTEAFF. As DNA, the CDR3 is TGCAGCGTTGAAGCCGACAGGGCGACGACTGAAGCTTTCTTT. The V and J genes are TRBV29-1 and TRBJ1-1; 7 nucleotides line up with TRBD1. With 1 base clipped from V and 5 bases from J, the junction kept 7 bases outside the gene matches. The CDR3 contains 14 residues. Germline CDR1 SQVTM, CDR2 ANQGSEA.

The chain is built from TRBV5-4 and TRBJ1-2; D gene unclear. The CDR3 covers 14 residues. V was clipped by 0 bases and J by 0 bases, with 6 bases between them. Per germline, CDR1 SGHNT and CDR2 YYREEE (reference sequence). CDR3 protein: CASSLGSTNYGYTF. CDR3 DNA: TGTGCCAGCAGCTTGGGATCTACTAACTATGGCTACACCTTC. Drawing the rest from reference TRBV5-4 and TRBJ1-2, the complete variable domain is ETGVTQSPTHLIKTRGQQVTLRCSSQSGHNTVSWYQQALGQGPQFIFQYYREEENGRGNFPPRFSGLQFPNYSSELNVNALELDDSALYLCASSLGSTNYGYTFGSGTRLTVV.

This clone came up a few times. The V and J genes are TRBV19 and TRBJ1-2; the match to TRBD1 covers 8 bases. This CDR3 region has 13 residues. The germline V gene encodes CDR1 LNHDA and CDR2 SQIVND (reference sequence). V was clipped by 7 bases and J by 5 bases; unmatched bases: 6. CDR3 amino acids: CASIGQGWYGYTF. The CDR3 DNA follows: TGTGCCAGTATTGGACAGGGATGGTATGGCTACACCTTC.

V and J are TRBV5-6 and TRBJ2-3, with D hard to call. V lost 3 bases and J 6 bases, leaving 8 bases between the germline ends. The CDR3 totals 12 residues. Germline values: CDR1 SGHDT, CDR2 YYEEEE. The CDR3 sequence is CASSSFRDTQYF. CDR3 DNA sequence: TGTGCCAGCAGCTCTTTCAGGGATACGCAGTATTTT.

This chain connects TRBV5-4 to TRBJ1-2, with D unclear. This CDR3 has 17 residues. The germline CDR1 and CDR2 sequences are SGHNT and YYREEE (reference sequence). Trimming stripped 4 bases from V and 8 bases from J, with 27 bases between. The CDR3 reads CASSPPDSGYPVGGYTF. The CDR3 nucleotides read TGTGCCAGCAGCCCTCCCGATAGTGGCTATCCCGTCGGCGGCTACACCTTC.

The chain recombines TRBV30 with TRBJ2-3; maybe TRBD1 (6 bases). Per germline, CDR1 GTSNPN and CDR2 SVGIG (reference sequence). Trimming removed 0 bases at V and 1 base at J, with 8 bases between. The CDR3 runs to 14 residues. CDR3 in amino acids: CAWSVPGGTDTQYF. As DNA, the CDR3 is TGTGCCTGGAGTGTACCAGGGGGCACAGATACGCAGTATTTT. Filled out from reference TRBV30 and TRBJ2-3, the complete variable domain reads SQTIHQWPATLVQPVGSPLSLECTVEGTSNPNLYWYRQAAGRGLQLLFYSVGIGQISSEVPQNLSASRPQDRQFILSSKKLLLSDSGFYLCAWSVPGGTDTQYFGPGTRLTVL.

The V call is TRBV2, the J call TRBJ2-7, with TRBD1 identical over 7 bases. The J segment lost 3 bases and the V segment lost 1 base, leaving 3 bases of the junction unmatched. The CDR3 contains 14 residues. Per germline, CDR1 SNHLY and CDR2 FYNNEI. CDR3 sequence reads: CASSEGRGFYEQYF. The CDR3 DNA sequence: TGTGCCAGCAGTGAAGGCAGGGGGTTCTACGAGCAGTACTTC.

The table lists this clone with a count of one. V usage is TRBV29-1 and J usage is TRBJ1-5; 10 nucleotides align to TRBD1. In germline, CDR1 is SQVTM, CDR2 ANQGSEA. This CDR3 has 16 residues. The trim removed 5 bases at V and 0 bases at J, leaving 7 bases unmatched. The CDR3 loop is CSVLSGTGVSNQPQHF. Written as DNA, the CDR3 is TGCAGCGTTCTCTCCGGGACAGGGGTTAGCAATCAGCCCCAGCATTTT.

The gene calls are TRBV19 and TRBJ1-2, with 7 nucleotides matching TRBD1. The germline CDR1 and CDR2 sequences are LNHDA and SQIVND (reference sequence). With V trimmed by 4 bases and J by 8 bases, 10 bases remained unmatched. The CDR3 spans 14 residues. CDR3 loop: CASSKSGQPRGYTF. The DNA for the CDR3 is TGTGCCAGTAGTAAATCGGGACAGCCTCGGGGCTACACCTTC.

This clone was counted only a few times. The chain is built from TRBV30 and TRBJ2-7, with unresolved D. This CDR3 is 13 amino acids long. Germline-derived CDR1 and CDR2 are GTSNPN and SVGIG (reference sequence). The germline V and J ends were trimmed by 3 bases and 5 bases, with 14 bases remaining between them. This CDR3 is CAWRSPPSNEQYF. CDR3 nucleotide sequence: TGTGCCTGGAGAAGCCCGCCCAGCAACGAGCAGTACTTC.

V gene TRBV19 combines with J gene TRBJ1-5; a possible D gene is TRBD1 (6 bases). There are 14 residues in the CDR3. Germline assignment: CDR1 LNHDA and CDR2 SQIVND (reference sequence). Trimming stripped 6 bases from V and 5 bases from J, with 14 bases between. The CDR3 loop reads CASSPRDTYQPQHF. The CDR3, as DNA: TGTGCCAGTAGCCCCCGGGACACTTATCAGCCCCAGCATTTT.

This clone was counted only a few times. The chain has TRBV7-8 and TRBJ1-2, with 8 bases identical to TRBD1. The CDR3 loop spans 13 amino acids. J lost 9 bases, V lost 4 bases, and 7 bases had no gene match. The germline CDR1 and CDR2 sequences are SGHVS and FQNEAQ. In DNA, the CDR3 is TGTGCCAGCAGCTCGACCACAGGGGGTCGCTACACCTTC. It specifies CASSSTTGGRYTF.

The CDR3 is CASSPPGLISEQYF. In nucleotides, the CDR3 is TGTGCCAGCAGCCCACCGGGACTTATAAGCGAGCAGTACTTC. The chain combines TRBV5-4 with TRBJ2-7; D is possibly TRBD2 (6 bases). The CDR3 runs to 14 residues. V dropped 4 bases and J dropped 6 bases, with 17 bases sitting between them. Germline V gives CDR1 SGHNT, CDR2 YYREEE (reference sequence).

The genes are TRBV5-1 and TRBJ1-1; a weak D match, TRBD1 (6 bases). V lost 4 bases and J lost 4, with 20 bases in between. CDR1 and CDR2 (germline): SGHRS, YFSETQ. The CDR3 is 16 residues long. The CDR3: CASSIGIGQSSTEAFF. Written as DNA, the CDR3 is TGCGCCAGCAGCATTGGGATAGGACAGTCATCCACTGAAGCTTTCTTT.

CDR3 coding DNA: TGTGCCAGCAGCGTCAGATCGCAGGGTATAGGTGAAAAACTGTTTTTT. Protein sequence: CASSVRSQGIGEKLFF. The chain has TRBV9 and TRBJ1-4, with a tentative D call TRBD1 (5 bases). Germline lookup yields CDR1 SGDLS and CDR2 YYNGEE. Trimming pared 2 bases from V and 7 bases from J, leaving 18 bases between. The CDR3 extends over 16 amino acids.

V is TRBV9 and J is TRBJ1-2, with D possibly matching TRBD1 (6 bases). Trimming shortened V by 0 bases and J by 8 bases, and 20 bases separated the two germline ends. This CDR3 spans 16 amino acids. Germline V gene sequence: CDR1 SGDLS, CDR2 YYNGEE. The CDR3 bases are TGTGCCAGCAGCGTAGTTAATTTGGGGGCAGGGTCCGGCTACACCTTC. Translated, it gives CASSVVNLGAGSGYTF.

The chain combines TRBV2 with TRBJ1-1; possibly TRBD1 for D (5 bases). CDR1 is SNHLY, CDR2 FYNNEI, per germline. The V and J ends lost 6 bases and 0 bases respectively, with 11 bases between them. The CDR3 loop spans 14 amino acids. As DNA, the CDR3 is TGTGCCAGCAGGTTCAGGGCACTGAACACTGAAGCTTTCTTT. Translating gives CASRFRALNTEAFF.

This chain uses TRBV27 with TRBJ1-5, with TRBD1 identical over 8 bases. Germline CDR1 and CDR2: MNHEY and SMNVEV (reference sequence). V dropped 4 bases and J dropped 7; count of bases not matched to a gene: 6. The CDR3 spans 14 residues. Here the CDR3 reads CASSSSRGPQPQHF. CDR3 DNA: TGTGCCAGCAGTTCGAGCAGGGGGCCACAGCCCCAGCATTTT.

The V and J genes are TRBV30 and TRBJ2-5; D possibly matches TRBD1 or TRBD2 (6 bases each). Per germline, CDR1 GTSNPN and CDR2 SVGIG (reference sequence). CDR3 length: 13 residues. V was cut by 3 bases and J by 5 bases, with 13 bases left in between. CDR3 loop: CAWSLGGPETQYF. CDR3 DNA: TGTGCCTGGAGCCTAGGGGGGCCGGAGACCCAGTACTTC.

This clone was counted a few times. The J gene is TRBJ2-7, the V gene TRBV7-6; 7 nucleotides align to TRBD1. V lost 6 bases to trimming and J lost 1 base; unmatched junction nucleotides: 12. CDR1 and CDR2 from the germline V gene are SGHVS and FNYEAQ. There are 16 residues in the CDR3. CDR3: CASSPKTGSLSYEQYF. The CDR3 DNA sequence: TGTGCCAGCAGTCCTAAGACAGGGTCTTTGTCCTACGAGCAGTACTTC. Full variable domain (outside the CDR3, taken from reference TRBV7-6 and TRBJ2-7): GAGVSQSPRYKVTKRGQDVALRCDPISGHVSLYWYRQALGQGPEFLTYFNYEAQQDKSGLPNDRFSAERPEGSISTLTIQRTEQRDSAMYRCASSPKTGSLSYEQYFGPGTRLTVT.